The clone carrying this TCR beta chain was found a few times. Its target is not known. The CDR3 runs to 15 residues. J gave up 2 bases and V 3 bases, and 5 bases lay outside the gene matches. Germline CDR1 and CDR2: MGHDK and SYGVNS. The data were obtained in a study of beta chain features in type 1 diabetes. Study-level results: Possibly, sequencing cDNA over-represented cells that had high TCR expression levels. Researchers could not determine here whether HLA type influences TCRB rearrangement.

Sequencing targeted expressed TCRB transcripts, as all isolated RNA had been reverse transcribed. Here immunoSEQ multiplex PCR was the method, and the copy in TCRdb shows in-frame clones only, minus some. This repertoire shows about 930,000 clones, roughly 15% found once; its top ten account for 0.02% to 0.03%. The rearrangement uses TRBV25-1 and TRBJ2-3, with TRBD1 matching 7 bases. The TCR comes from a young woman in good health. Source material: naive CD4+ T cells from blood. The CDR3 bases are TGTGCCAGCAGTGATCCAGGGGGTGTCACAGATACGCAGTATTTT. It translates to CASSDPGGVTDTQYF. Based on the CDR3 plus reference TRBV25-1 and TRBJ2-3, the full variable domain is EADIYQTPRYLVIGTGKKITLECSQTMGHDKMYWYQQDPGMELHLIHYSYGVNSTEKGDLSSESTVSRIRTEHFPLTLESARPSHTSQYLCASSDPGGVTDTQYFGPGTRLTVL.